The text below deals with one T cell receptor (beta chain). Antigen unknown. The study sampled nominally healthy donors, though unrecorded immune exposures were likely. These data originate in a study of cytomegalovirus exposure and HLA in healthy donors. Study conclusions and caveats: Data from an earlier analysis indicated that most TCR beta V segments were productive either about 90% or about 30% of the time. In a later analysis, a missense DCLRE1C variant was linked to TCR beta V- and J-gene trimming.

The V gene end was trimmed by 3 bases and the J gene end by 2 bases; junction bases not matched to a gene: 4. The CDR3 has 17 amino acids. Germline V gene data show CDR1 as KGHSH and CDR2 as LQKENI. This PCR relied on a set of 60 Vbeta primers and 13 Jbeta primers. The assay was immunoSEQ multiplex PCR, and TCRdb's table has in-frame clones only and misses some. The sample contains more than 80,000 clones, more than 60% of which appear only once. What was sequenced was PBMCs. The sequence came from a woman aged 45-59 years in good health and CMV-seropositive. The chain has TRBV18 and TRBJ2-1; 13 bases align to TRBD2. Here the CDR3 reads CASSPQLAGGPYNEQFF. The CDR3 bases are TGTGCCAGCTCACCTCAACTAGCGGGGGGGCCCTACAATGAGCAGTTCTTC.